This T cell receptor beta chain comes out of a study of T cells in Graves' hyperthyroidism and ophthalmopathy. The table lists this clonotype with a few counts. Exclusion criteria comprised uncontrolled infection, other autoimmune disease, pregnancy or lactation. Clinical symptoms, serum thyroxine and TRAb, thyroid ultrasound and orbital computed tomography were used for the diagnoses. V lost 1 base, J lost 3 bases, and 11 bases lay in between. The CDR3 has 15 residues. Germline values: CDR1 KGHSH, CDR2 LQKENI. Regions amplified from RNA transcripts were the TCR beta CDR3 regions. An initial round of RT-PCR targeting the TCR CDR3 relied on the HTBI primer set. MiXCR, run by TCRdb on the multiplex PCR reads, gives a single entry per CDR3 protein. The sample yields about 360,000 distinct CDR3 sequences, roughly 13% seen once.

Sequencing was performed on blood. The chain joins TRBV18 to TRBJ2-3, with a weak D call TRBD2 (5 bases). This clonotype originated in a man aged 25-40 years with Graves' hyperthyroidism that later progressed to Graves' ophthalmopathy. In DNA form, the CDR3 reads TGTGCCAGCTCACCACTCGGGGTGGGAACAGATACGCAGTATTTT. It translates to CASSPLGVGTDTQYF.